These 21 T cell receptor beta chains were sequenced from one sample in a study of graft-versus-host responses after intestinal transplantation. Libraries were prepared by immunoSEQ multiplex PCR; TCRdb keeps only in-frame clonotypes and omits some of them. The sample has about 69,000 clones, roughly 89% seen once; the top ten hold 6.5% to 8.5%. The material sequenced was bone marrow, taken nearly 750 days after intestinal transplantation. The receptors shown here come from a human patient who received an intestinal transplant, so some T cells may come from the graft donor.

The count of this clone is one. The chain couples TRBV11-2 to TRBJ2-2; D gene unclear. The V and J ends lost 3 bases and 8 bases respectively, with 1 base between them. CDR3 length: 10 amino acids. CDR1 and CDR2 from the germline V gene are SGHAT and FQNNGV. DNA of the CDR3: TGTGCCAGCAGCTTGGGGGAGCTGTTTTTT. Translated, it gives CASSLGELFF.

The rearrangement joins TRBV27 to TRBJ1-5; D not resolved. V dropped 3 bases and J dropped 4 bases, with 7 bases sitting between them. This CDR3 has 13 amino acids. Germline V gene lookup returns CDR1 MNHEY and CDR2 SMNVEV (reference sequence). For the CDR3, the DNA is TGTGCCAGCAGTTTTTCAGGTAATCAGCCCCAGCATTTT. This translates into CASSFSGNQPQHF.

The CDR3 DNA is TGCAGCGTTGAGTTAGGGAACAATGAGCAGTTCTTC. Translated, it gives CSVELGNNEQFF. The V gene is TRBV29-1, the J gene TRBJ2-1, with D unresolved. The CDR3 sequence is 12 residues long. The V and J ends lost 3 bases and 5 bases respectively, with 8 bases between them. The germline gives CDR1 SQVTM, CDR2 ANQGSEA.

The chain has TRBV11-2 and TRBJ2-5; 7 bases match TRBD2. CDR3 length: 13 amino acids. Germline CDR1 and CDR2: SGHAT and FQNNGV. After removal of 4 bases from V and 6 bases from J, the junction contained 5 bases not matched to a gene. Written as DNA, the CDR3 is TGTGCCAGCAGCTGGGGGGGGTTTCAGACCCAGTACTTC. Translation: CASSWGGFQTQYF.

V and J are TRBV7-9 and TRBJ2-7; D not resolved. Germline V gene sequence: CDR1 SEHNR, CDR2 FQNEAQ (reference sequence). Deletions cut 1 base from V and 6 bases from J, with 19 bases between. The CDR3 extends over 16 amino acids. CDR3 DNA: TGTGCCAGCAGCTTAGTTGGTTTAGAGTTAGGGCTCGAGCAGTACTTC. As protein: CASSLVGLELGLEQYF.

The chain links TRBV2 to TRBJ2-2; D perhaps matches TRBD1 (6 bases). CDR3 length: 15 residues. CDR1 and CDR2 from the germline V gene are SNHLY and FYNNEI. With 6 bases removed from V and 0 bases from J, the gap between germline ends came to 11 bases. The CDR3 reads CASSLDSPNTGELFF. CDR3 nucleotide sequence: TGTGCCAGCAGCCTGGACAGTCCGAACACCGGGGAGCTGTTTTTT.

CDR3 region: CAISVQDRNSPLHF. DNA of the CDR3: TGTGCCATCAGTGTTCAGGACCGTAATTCACCCCTCCACTTT. V gene TRBV10-3 combines with J gene TRBJ1-6; D remains ambiguous. CDR1 is ENHRY and CDR2 is SYGVKD in the germline V gene. The germline V and J ends were trimmed by 4 bases and 6 bases, with 10 bases remaining between them. The CDR3 covers 14 residues.

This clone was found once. The CDR3 sequence: CASRNVPYNEQFF. The CDR3 bases are TGTGCCAGCAGAAATGTGCCCTACAATGAGCAGTTCTTC. V and J are TRBV6-5 and TRBJ2-1; D gene unclear. Germline lookup yields CDR1 MNHEY and CDR2 SVGAGI. The CDR3 covers 13 residues. V was shortened by 6 bases and J by 2 bases, with 8 bases between the two germline ends.

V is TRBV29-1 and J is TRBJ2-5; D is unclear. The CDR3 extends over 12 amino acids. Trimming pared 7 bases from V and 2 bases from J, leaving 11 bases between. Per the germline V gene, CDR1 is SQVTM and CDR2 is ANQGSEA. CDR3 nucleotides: TGCAGCGCTAGACCGGTACAAGAGACCCAGTACTTC. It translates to CSARPVQETQYF.

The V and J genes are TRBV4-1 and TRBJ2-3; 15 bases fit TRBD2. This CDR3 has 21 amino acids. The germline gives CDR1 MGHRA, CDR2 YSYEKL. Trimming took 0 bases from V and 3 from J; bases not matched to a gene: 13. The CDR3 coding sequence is TGCGCCAGCAGCCAAGAAATCGGACTAGCGGGGGGGACGGATCTTACAGATACGCAGTATTTT. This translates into CASSQEIGLAGGTDLTDTQYF.

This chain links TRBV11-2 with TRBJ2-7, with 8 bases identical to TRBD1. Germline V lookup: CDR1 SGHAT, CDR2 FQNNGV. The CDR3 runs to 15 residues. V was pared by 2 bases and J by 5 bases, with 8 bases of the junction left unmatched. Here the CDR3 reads CASSLSQGASHEQYF. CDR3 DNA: TGTGCCAGCAGCTTAAGCCAGGGGGCGAGTCACGAGCAGTACTTC.

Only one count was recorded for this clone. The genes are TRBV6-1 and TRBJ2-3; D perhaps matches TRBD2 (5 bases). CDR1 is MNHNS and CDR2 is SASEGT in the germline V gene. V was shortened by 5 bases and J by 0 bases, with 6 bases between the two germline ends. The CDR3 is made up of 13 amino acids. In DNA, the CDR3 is TGTGCCAGCAGTAGCGGAAGCACAGATACGCAGTATTTT. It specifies CASSSGSTDTQYF.

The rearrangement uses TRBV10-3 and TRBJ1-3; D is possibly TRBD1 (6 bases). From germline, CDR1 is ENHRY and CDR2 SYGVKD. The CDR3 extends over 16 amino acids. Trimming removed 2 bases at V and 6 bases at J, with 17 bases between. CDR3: CAISERTGITENTIYF. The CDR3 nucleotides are TGTGCCATCAGTGAGCGAACAGGGATTACGGAAAACACCATATATTTT.

For the CDR3, the DNA is TGTGCCAGCAGCCAAGGGACAGGGAACGGCTACACCTTC. Residues: CASSQGTGNGYTF. The chain carries TRBV7-3 and TRBJ1-2, with 9 positions matching TRBD1. With V trimmed by 5 bases and J by 8 bases, 6 bases remained unmatched. Germline CDR1 is SGHTA and CDR2 is FQGTGA. This CDR3 has 13 amino acids.

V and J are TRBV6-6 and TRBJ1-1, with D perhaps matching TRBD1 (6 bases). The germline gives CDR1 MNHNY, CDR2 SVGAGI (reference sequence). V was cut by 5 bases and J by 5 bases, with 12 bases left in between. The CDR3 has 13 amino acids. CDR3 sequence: CASSRQVRTEAFF. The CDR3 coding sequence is TGTGCCAGCAGTCGACAGGTACGGACTGAAGCTTTCTTT.

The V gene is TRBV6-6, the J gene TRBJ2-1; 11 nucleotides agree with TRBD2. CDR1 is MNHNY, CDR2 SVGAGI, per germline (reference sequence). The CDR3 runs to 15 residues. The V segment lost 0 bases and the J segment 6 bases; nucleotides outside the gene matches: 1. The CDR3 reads CASSYSSGRANEQFF. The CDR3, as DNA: TGTGCCAGCAGTTACTCTAGCGGGAGGGCCAATGAGCAGTTCTTC.

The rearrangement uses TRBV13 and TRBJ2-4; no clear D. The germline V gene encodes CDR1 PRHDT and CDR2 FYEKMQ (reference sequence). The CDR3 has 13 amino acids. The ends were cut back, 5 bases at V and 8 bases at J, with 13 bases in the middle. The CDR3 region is CASSPPRADIQYF. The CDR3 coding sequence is TGTGCCAGCAGCCCGCCTAGGGCAGACATTCAGTACTTC. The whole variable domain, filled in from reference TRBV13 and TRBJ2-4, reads AAGVIQSPRHLIKEKRETATLKCYPIPRHDTVYWYQQGPGQDPQFLISFYEKMQSDKGSIPDRFSAQQFSDYHSELNMSSLELGDSALYFCASSPPRADIQYFGAGTRLSVL.

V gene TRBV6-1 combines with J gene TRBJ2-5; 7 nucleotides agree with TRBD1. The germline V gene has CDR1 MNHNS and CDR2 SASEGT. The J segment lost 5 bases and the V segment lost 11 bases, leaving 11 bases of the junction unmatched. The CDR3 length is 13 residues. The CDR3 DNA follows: TGTGCCTCCGACAGGGTCCGGAGGGAGACCCAGTACTTC. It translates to CASDRVRRETQYF.

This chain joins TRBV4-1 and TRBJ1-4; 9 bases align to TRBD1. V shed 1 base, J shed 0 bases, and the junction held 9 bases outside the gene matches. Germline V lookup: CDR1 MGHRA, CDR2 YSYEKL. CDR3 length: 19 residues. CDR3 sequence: CASSQGRGTGTSTNEKLFF. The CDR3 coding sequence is TGCGCCAGCAGCCAAGGAAGAGGGACAGGGACTTCAACTAATGAAAAACTGTTTTTT.

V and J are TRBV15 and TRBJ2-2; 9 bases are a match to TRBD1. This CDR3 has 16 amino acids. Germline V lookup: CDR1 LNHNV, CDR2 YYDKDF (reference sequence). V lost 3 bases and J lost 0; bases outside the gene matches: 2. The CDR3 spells CATSRDRGPNTGELFF. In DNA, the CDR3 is TGTGCCACCAGCAGGGACAGGGGCCCGAACACCGGGGAGCTGTTTTTT.

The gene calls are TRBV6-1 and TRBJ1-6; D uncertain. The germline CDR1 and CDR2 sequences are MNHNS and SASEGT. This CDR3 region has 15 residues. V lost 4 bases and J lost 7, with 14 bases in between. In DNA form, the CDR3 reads TGTGCCAGCAGTGCCAGCGAGGGCACGAATTCACCCCTCCACTTT. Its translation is CASSASEGTNSPLHF.